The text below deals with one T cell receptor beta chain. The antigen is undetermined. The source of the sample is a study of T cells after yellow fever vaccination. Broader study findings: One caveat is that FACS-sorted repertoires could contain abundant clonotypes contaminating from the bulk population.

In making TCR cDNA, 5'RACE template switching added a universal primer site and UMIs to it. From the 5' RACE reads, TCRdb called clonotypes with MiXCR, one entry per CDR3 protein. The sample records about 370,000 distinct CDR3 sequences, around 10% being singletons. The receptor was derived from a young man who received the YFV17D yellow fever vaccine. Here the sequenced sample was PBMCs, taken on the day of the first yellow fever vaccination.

CDR3 DNA sequence: TGTGCCAGCACTCACGCCGACAGGGCCTCTGAAGCTTTCTTT. Protein: CASTHADRASEAFF. V and J are TRBV12-3 or TRBV12-4 and TRBJ1-1; 7 bases line up with TRBD1. J was trimmed by 6 bases and V by 7 bases; bases with no gene match: 11. The CDR3 contains 14 residues.